The TCR beta chain under discussion was sequenced for a study of cytomegalovirus exposure and HLA in healthy donors. Study as a whole: A prior analysis found about 110 million unique TCR beta sequences from approximately 200 million T cells.

The CDR3 spans 15 residues. Germline CDR1 reads LGHNA; CDR2 reads YSLEER. V lost 0 bases and J 4 bases, leaving 13 bases between the germline ends. It was with 60 Vbeta and 13 Jbeta primers that the PCR ran. Measured with immunoSEQ multiplex PCR; TCRdb has only the in-frame clones, and not every one. The repertoire holds fewer than 140,000 clones, with about four fifths as singletons. V is TRBV4-3 and J is TRBJ2-7; D possibly corresponds to TRBD2 (6 bases). Sequences were obtained from PBMCs. The source is a man aged 50 or older in good health and CMV-seronegative. The CDR3 DNA reads as TGCGCCAGCAGCCAAGATCGGGGCGGGAAATACGAGCAGTACTTC. It yields the protein CASSQDRGGKYEQYF.